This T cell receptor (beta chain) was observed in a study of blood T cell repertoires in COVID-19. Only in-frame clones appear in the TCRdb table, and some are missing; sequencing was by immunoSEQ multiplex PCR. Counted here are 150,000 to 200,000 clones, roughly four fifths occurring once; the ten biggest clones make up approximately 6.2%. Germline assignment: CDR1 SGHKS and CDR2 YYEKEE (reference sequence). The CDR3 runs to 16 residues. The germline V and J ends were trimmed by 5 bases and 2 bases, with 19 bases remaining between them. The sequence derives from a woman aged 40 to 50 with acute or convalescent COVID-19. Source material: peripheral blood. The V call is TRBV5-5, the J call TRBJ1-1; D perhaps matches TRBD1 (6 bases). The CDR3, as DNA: TGTGCCAGCAGTCCTTATGGGGGGGCAGCCAACACTGAAGCTTTCTTT. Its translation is CASSPYGGAANTEAFF.